Described below is a single TCR beta chain sequence and its context. The sample originates from a study of blood T cell repertoires in COVID-19. For the study at large: Sample material is recorded as cDNA or gDNA derived from T cells, B-cell-depleted T cells, or PBMCs.

This CDR3 spans 17 amino acids. Trimming took 0 bases from V and 1 from J, leaving 14 bases between them. CDR1 LGHNA and CDR2 YSLEER come from the germline V gene. Repertoires were generated with immunoSEQ multiplex PCR, while TCRdb's copy carries only in-frame clones and drops some. The sample yields 140,000 to 150,000 clones, 80% seen once. The chain couples TRBV4-3 to TRBJ2-3; a possible D gene is TRBD1 (5 bases). The sequencing input was peripheral blood. This clonotype was obtained from a woman in her fifties or sixties with acute or convalescent COVID-19. CDR3 coding DNA: TGCGCCAGCAGCCAAGATCTTGTCAGGGCGGGCACAGATACGCAGTATTTT. This codes for CASSQDLVRAGTDTQYF.